This T cell receptor (beta chain) was obtained from a study of blood T cell repertoires in COVID-19. Study context: T cells, B-cell-depleted T cells, or PBMCs supplied cDNA or gDNA.

Seattle's cohort entered during active infection and was followed longitudinally. The V end was cut by 2 bases, the J end by 8 bases, with 11 bases between. The V gene's germline CDR1 is SGHDT and CDR2 YYEEEE. The CDR3 contains 14 residues. Original data processing: From reference gene primer amplification, estimates of nucleated cell counts were derived. Measured with immunoSEQ multiplex PCR; TCRdb has only the in-frame clones, and not every one. Clone size and V and J calls were adopted from that table, with D and trimming inferred from the DNA. The sample has around 130,000 clones, 84% seen once; the top ten hold 8% to 9%.

This TCR was recovered from a man aged 25 to 45 with COVID-19, enrolled during active disease. The chain is built from TRBV5-6 and TRBJ1-6, with D possibly TRBD1 on 5 matching bases. Input material: peripheral blood. The CDR3 DNA is TGTGCCAGCAGCTTATGGGGGGGTGATTCACCCCTCCACTTT. Protein: CASSLWGGDSPLHF.